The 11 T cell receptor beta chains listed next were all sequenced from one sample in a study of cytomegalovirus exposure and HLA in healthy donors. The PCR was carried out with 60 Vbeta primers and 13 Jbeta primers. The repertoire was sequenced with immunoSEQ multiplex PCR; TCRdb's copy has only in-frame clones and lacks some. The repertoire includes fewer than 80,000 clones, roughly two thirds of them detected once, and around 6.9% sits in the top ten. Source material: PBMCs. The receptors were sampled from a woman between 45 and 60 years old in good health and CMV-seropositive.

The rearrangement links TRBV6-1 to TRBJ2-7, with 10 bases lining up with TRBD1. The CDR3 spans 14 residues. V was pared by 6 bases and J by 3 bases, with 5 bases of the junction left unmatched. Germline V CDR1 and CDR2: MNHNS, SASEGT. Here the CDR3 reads CASSRDRGHYEQYV. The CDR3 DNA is TGTGCCAGCAGCAGGGACAGGGGCCACTACGAGCAGTACGTC.

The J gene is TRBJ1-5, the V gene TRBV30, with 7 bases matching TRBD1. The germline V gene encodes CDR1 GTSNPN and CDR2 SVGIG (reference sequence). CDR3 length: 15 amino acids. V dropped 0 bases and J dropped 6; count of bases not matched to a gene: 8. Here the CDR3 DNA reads TGTGCCTGGAGTGTACAGACAGGGTACGGTCAGCCCCAGCATTTT. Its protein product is CAWSVQTGYGQPQHF.

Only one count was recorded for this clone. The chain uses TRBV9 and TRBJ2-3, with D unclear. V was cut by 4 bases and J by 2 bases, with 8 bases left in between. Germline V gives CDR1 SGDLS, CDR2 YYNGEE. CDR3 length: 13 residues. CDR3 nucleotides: TGTGCCAGCAGCCCCGGTTTCACAGATACGCAGTATTTT. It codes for CASSPGFTDTQYF.

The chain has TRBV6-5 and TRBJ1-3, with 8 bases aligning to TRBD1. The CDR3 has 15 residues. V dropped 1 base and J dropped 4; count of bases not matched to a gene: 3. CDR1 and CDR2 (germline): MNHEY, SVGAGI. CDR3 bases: TGTGCCAGCAGTTACTTCACAGGGGGAGGAAACACCATATATTTT. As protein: CASSYFTGGGNTIYF.

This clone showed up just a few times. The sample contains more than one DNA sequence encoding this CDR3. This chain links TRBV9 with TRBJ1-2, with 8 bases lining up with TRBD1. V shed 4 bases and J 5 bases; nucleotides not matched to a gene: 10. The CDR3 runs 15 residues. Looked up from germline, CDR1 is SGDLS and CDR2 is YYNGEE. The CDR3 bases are TGTGCCAGCAGCCCCAGGACCGGACAGGGTTATGGCTACACCTTC. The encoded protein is CASSPRTGQGYGYTF.

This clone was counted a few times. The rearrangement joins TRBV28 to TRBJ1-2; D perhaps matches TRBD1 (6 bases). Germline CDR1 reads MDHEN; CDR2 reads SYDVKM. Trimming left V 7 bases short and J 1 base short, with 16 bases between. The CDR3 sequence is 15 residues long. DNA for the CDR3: TGTGCCAGCAAGGGCAGGGGTATAAATAACTATGGCTACACCTTC. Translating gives CASKGRGINNYGYTF.

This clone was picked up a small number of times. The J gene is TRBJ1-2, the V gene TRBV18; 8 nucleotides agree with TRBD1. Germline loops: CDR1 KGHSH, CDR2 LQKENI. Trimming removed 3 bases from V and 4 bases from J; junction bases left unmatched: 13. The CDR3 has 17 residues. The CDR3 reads CASSPGQGGTRVYGYTF. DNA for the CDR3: TGTGCCAGCTCACCTGGACAGGGAGGAACTAGAGTCTATGGCTACACCTTC.

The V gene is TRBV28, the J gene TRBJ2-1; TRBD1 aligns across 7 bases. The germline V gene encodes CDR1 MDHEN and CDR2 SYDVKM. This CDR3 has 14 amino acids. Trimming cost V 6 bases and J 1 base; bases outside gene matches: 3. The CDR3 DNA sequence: TGTGCCAGCAGATACAGGGGATCCTACAATGAGCAGTTCTTC. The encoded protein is CASRYRGSYNEQFF. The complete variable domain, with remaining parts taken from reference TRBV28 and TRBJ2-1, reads DVKVTQSSRYLVKRTGEKVFLECVQDMDHENMFWYRQDPGLGLRLIYFSYDVKMKEKGDIPEGYSVSREKKERFSLILESASTNQTSMYLCASRYRGSYNEQFFGPGTRLTVL.

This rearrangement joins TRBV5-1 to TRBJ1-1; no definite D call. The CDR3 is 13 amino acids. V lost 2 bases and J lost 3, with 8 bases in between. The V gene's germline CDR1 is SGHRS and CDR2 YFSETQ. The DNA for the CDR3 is TGCGCCAGCAGCTTTGCTCAGGACACTGAAGCTTTCTTT. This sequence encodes CASSFAQDTEAFF.

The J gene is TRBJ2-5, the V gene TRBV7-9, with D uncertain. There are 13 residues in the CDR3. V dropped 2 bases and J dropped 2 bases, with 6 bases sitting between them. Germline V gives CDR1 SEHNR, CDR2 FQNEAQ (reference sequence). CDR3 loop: CASSLRDQETQYF. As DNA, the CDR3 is TGTGCCAGCAGCTTACGAGATCAAGAGACCCAGTACTTC.

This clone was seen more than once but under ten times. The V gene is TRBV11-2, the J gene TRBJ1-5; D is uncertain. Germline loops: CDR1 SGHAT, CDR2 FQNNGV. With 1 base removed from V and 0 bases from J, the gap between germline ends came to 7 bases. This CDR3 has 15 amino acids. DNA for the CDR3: TGTGCCAGCAGCTTAGGACTATATAGCAATCAGCCCCAGCATTTT. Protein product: CASSLGLYSNQPQHF.